A selection of T cell receptor beta chains follows, all from one sample in a study of cytomegalovirus exposure and HLA in healthy donors. Assay used: immunoSEQ multiplex PCR; TCRdb lists only in-frame clones, some missing. Of fewer than 140,000 clones listed, around 75% are singletons. Sequenced: PBMCs. Every receptor here comes from a male donor in good health and CMV-seropositive. CDR3s include the opening cysteine and the closing phenylalanine or tryptophan. The D gene is left open where the match is weak. Expanded clones are given a class, and other clones once, few, many or no size at all.

>TRBJ2-7|TRBV23-1|TRBD1|16|-
CASSQEGGQGAFEQYF
TGCGCCAGCAGTCAAGAGGGGGGACAGGGGGCGTTCGAGCAGTACTTC
>TRBJ1-5|TRBV5-6|-|15|-
CASRHTRASNQPQHF
TGTGCCAGCAGACACACCAGGGCCAGCAATCAGCCCCAGCATTTT
>TRBJ1-4|TRBV4-3|-|15|-
CASSQWAGANEKLFF
TGCGCCAGCAGCCAATGGGCAGGGGCTAATGAAAAACTGTTTTTT
>TRBJ2-2|TRBV4-3|TRBD2|20|-
CASSQDPLAGGSGNTGELFF
TGCGCCAGCAGCCAAGATCCCCTAGCGGGGGGCAGCGGGAACACCGGGGAGCTGTTTTTT
>TRBJ2-1|TRBV9|-|13|-
CASSGGPEDEQFF
TGTGCCAGCAGCGGTGGCCCCGAGGATGAGCAGTTCTTC
>TRBJ1-1|TRBV19|-|13|-
CASSIDPEAEAFF
TGTGCCAGTAGTATAGATCCCGAGGCTGAAGCTTTCTTT
>TRBJ1-1|TRBV27|TRBD1|14|-
CASSALGTDTEAFF
TGTGCCAGCAGCGCCCTGGGGACAGACACTGAAGCTTTCTTT
>TRBJ2-7|TRBV27|TRBD2|14|-
CASSPTSAFYEQYF
TGTGCCAGCAGTCCCACTAGCGCCTTCTACGAGCAGTACTTC
>TRBJ1-2|TRBV6-5|-|12|-
CASTAGVGGYTF
TGTGCCAGTACCGCAGGGGTGGGCGGCTACACCTTC
>TRBJ1-2|TRBV4-3|TRBD1|15|once
CASSRETGGGYGYTF
TGCGCCAGCAGCCGAGAGACAGGGGGCGGTTATGGCTACACCTTC
>TRBJ1-1|TRBV7-6|TRBD1|15|-
CASSLAAGGMSEAFF
TGTGCCAGCAGCTTAGCGGCAGGGGGCATGTCTGAAGCTTTCTTT
>TRBJ2-2|TRBV7-3|-|16|-
CASSLRPGMNTGELFF
TGTGCCAGCAGCTTACGCCCGGGAATGAACACCGGGGAGCTGTTTTTT
>TRBJ2-7|TRBV7-7|-|14|-
CASSPLRGSYEQYF
TGTGCTAGCAGCCCGTTGCGGGGTTCCTACGAGCAGTACTTC
>TRBJ1-3|TRBV28|TRBD1|18|few
CASSLYGDRGNSGNTIYF
TGTGCCAGCAGTTTATATGGGGACAGGGGAAACTCTGGAAACACCATATATTTT
>TRBJ1-5|TRBV29-1|-|13|-
CSVEARVGQPQHF
TGCAGCGTCGAGGCCCGGGTCGGGCAGCCCCAGCATTTT
>TRBJ1-2|TRBV19|-|14|-
CASSIPGTAYGYTF
TGTGCCAGTAGTATACCCGGGACTGCCTATGGCTACACCTTC
>TRBJ2-1|TRBV12-5|-|16|-
CASGPARASSYNEQFF
TGTGCTAGTGGTCCCGCGAGGGCCAGCTCCTACAATGAGCAGTTCTTC
>TRBJ2-7|TRBV28|TRBD1|16|-
CASSPPAGTGNYEQYF
TGTGCCAGCAGTCCTCCCGCCGGGACAGGTAACTACGAGCAGTACTTC
>TRBJ1-5|TRBV28|-|14|-
CASSPDSPHQPQHF
TGTGCCAGCAGTCCAGACAGCCCCCATCAGCCCCAGCATTTT
>TRBJ2-3|TRBV5-6|-|18|-
CASSSPPLKRTSTDTQYF
TGTGCCAGCAGCTCCCCCCCTCTCAAGCGCACCAGCACAGATACGCAGTATTTT
>TRBJ1-5|TRBV7-2|TRBD1|16|-
CASSLEGGGLFQPQHF
TGTGCCAGCAGCTTAGAAGGAGGGGGCCTATTTCAGCCCCAGCATTTT
>TRBJ2-5|TRBV19|-|13|-
CASSQDSQETQYF
TGTGCCAGTAGTCAGGACAGCCAAGAGACCCAGTACTTC
>TRBJ1-1|TRBV6-4|TRBD1|13|-
CASSDLGTGLAFF
TGTGCCAGCAGTGACTTAGGGACAGGGCTGGCTTTCTTT
>TRBJ2-3|TRBV29-1|TRBD1|13|-
CSVGTGVEDTQYF
TGCAGCGTTGGGACAGGGGTTGAAGATACGCAGTATTTT
>TRBJ2-7|TRBV27|TRBD2|15|-
CASSRGGGSTYEQYF
TGTGCCAGCAGTCGGGGGGGCGGGTCGACCTACGAGCAGTACTTC
>TRBJ2-7|TRBV6-1|-|13|-
CASNSWSSYEQYF
TGTGCCAGCAACTCTTGGAGCTCCTACGAGCAGTACTTC
>TRBJ2-7|TRBV29-1|TRBD2|16|few
CSVAWGGTSGRYEQYF
TGCAGCGTTGCATGGGGGGGAACTAGCGGGAGGTACGAGCAGTACTTC